This T cell receptor (beta chain) emerged from a study of cytomegalovirus exposure and HLA in healthy donors. Germline V gives CDR1 SGHRS, CDR2 YFSETQ. The CDR3 contains 15 residues. The PCR had 60 Vbeta and 13 Jbeta primers. The method was immunoSEQ multiplex PCR; TCRdb's version includes in-frame clones alone and lacks a portion of them. The table includes 110,000 to 150,000 clones, 77% detected once. The receptor comes from a female donor in good health and CMV-seronegative. The sequenced material came from PBMCs. The genes are TRBV5-1 and TRBJ2-5, with 8 bases matching TRBD2. The better agreement between TRBJ2-7 and the DNA end casts doubt on the J call. The CDR3 loop is CASRAGLALSYEQYF. The CDR3 region has the DNA TGCGCCAGCAGGGCCGGACTAGCTCTTTCCTACGAGCAGTACTTC.